This TCR beta chain was captured by sequencing in a study of blood T cell repertoires in COVID-19. Those designated as exposed participants met a COVID-19 case within 2 weeks before study entry. TCRdb's table, derived via immunoSEQ multiplex PCR, lists solely in-frame clones and lacks some. The sample includes a few hundred thousand clones, roughly 90% seen only once; the top ten take 1.4% to 1.5%. This CDR3 contains 18 residues. The chain links TRBV21-1 to TRBJ1-1; TRBD1 was called by the table and not checked on the DNA. TRBV21-1 is shown as a pseudogene. Sequencing was performed on PBMCs or T cells enriched from blood (not recorded which). The clonotype comes from a woman between 18 and 29 years old who had been exposed to COVID-19. CDR3 nucleotides: TGTGCCAGCAGCAAAGCGGGCAGCCAGATACACATGAACACTGAAGCTTTCTTT. It yields the protein CASSKAGSQIHMNTEAFF.